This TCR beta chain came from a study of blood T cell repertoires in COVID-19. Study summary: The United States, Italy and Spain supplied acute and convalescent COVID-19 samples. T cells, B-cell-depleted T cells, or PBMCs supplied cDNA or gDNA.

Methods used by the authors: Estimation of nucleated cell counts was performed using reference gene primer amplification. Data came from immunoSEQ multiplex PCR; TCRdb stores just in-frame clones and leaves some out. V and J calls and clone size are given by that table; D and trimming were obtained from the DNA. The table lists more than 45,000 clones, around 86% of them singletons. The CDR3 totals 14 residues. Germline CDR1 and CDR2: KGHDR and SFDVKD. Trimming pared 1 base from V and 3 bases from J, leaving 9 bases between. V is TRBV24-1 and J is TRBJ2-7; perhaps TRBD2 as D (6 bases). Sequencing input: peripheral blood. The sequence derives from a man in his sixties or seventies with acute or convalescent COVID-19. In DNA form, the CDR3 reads TGTGCCACCAGTGATTTATCGGAGGGCTACGAGCAGTACTTC. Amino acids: CATSDLSEGYEQYF.